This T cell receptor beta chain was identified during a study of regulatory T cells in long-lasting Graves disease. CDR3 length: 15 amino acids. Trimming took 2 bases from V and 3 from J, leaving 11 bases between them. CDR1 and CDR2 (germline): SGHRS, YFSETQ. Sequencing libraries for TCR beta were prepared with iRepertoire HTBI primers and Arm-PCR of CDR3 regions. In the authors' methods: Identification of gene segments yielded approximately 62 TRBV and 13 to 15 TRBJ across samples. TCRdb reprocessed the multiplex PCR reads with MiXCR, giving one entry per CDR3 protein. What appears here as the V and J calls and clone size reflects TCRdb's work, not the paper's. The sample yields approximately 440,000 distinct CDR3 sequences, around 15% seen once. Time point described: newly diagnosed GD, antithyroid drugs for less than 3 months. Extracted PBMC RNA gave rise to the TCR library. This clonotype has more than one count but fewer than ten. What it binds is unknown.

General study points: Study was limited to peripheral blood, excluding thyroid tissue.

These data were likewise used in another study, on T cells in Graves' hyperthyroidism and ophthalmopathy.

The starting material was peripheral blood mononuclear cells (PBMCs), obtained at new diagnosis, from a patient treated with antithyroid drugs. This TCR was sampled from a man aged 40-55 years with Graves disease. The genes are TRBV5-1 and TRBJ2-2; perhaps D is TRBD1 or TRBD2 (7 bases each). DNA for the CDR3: TGCGCCAGCAGCTTTGCAGGGGGGGACACCGGGGAGCTGTTTTTT. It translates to CASSFAGGDTGELFF.